Each of the 15 T cell receptor beta chains below was sequenced from the same sample in a study of blood T cell repertoires in COVID-19. Profiling relied on immunoSEQ multiplex PCR, and the TCRdb table lists in-frame clones only, not all of them. The table includes approximately 24,000 clones, around 86% detected once. Sample: peripheral blood. The origin of the receptors is a man in his forties or fifties with active COVID-19.

CDR3 in amino acids: CASSQGGASGNTIYF. The CDR3 nucleotides read TGCGCCAGCAGCCAGGGGGGAGCCTCTGGAAACACCATATATTTT. The rearrangement uses TRBV4-3 and TRBJ1-3; a weak D match, TRBD1 (5 bases). The V gene lost 3 bases and the J gene lost 0 bases, with 9 bases spanning the gap. CDR1 LGHNA and CDR2 YSLEER come from the germline V gene. The CDR3 has 15 residues.

This clone appeared a single time. This chain links TRBV4-3 with TRBJ2-1, with 7 nucleotides matching TRBD1. This CDR3 is built from 14 residues. The germline gives CDR1 LGHNA, CDR2 YSLEER. Trimming took 0 bases from V and 9 from J; bases not matched to a gene: 5. The CDR3 reads CASSQETGAFEQFF. The CDR3 DNA is TGCGCCAGCAGCCAAGAAACAGGGGCCTTTGAGCAGTTCTTC.

The rearrangement joins TRBV15 to TRBJ1-5; perhaps TRBD1 as D (6 bases). With 2 bases removed from V and 3 bases from J, the gap between germline ends came to 14 bases. Germline lookup yields CDR1 LNHNV and CDR2 YYDKDF (reference sequence). This CDR3 is 16 amino acids long. This chain's CDR3 is CATSRPLGQHNQPQHF. The CDR3 DNA reads as TGTGCCACCAGCAGACCTCTCGGACAGCACAATCAGCCCCAGCATTTT. The full variable domain, with the rest looked up from reference TRBV15 and TRBJ1-5, is DAMVIQNPRYQVTQFGKPVTLSCSQTLNHNVMYWYQQKSSQAPKLLFHYYDKDFNNEADTPDNFQSRRPNTSFCFLDIRSPGLGDTAMYLCATSRPLGQHNQPQHFGDGTRLSIL.

This clone was seen only once. V and J are TRBV11-3 and TRBJ2-1; D perhaps matches TRBD1 (5 bases). The CDR3 totals 14 residues. Germline V CDR1 and CDR2: SGHNT, YENEEA. Deletions cut 0 bases from V and 7 bases from J, with 10 bases between. The CDR3 region is CASSLDAGWNEQFF. The CDR3 DNA sequence: TGTGCCAGCAGCTTAGACGCAGGGTGGAATGAGCAGTTCTTC.

The chain carries TRBV18 and TRBJ1-5; D gene unclear. Germline CDR1 and CDR2: KGHSH and LQKENI. Trimming removed 2 bases at V and 11 bases at J, with 13 bases between. The CDR3 is made up of 13 amino acids. CDR3 loop: CASSPADKMAQHF. The CDR3 region has the DNA TGTGCCAGCTCACCAGCTGACAAGATGGCCCAGCATTTT.

This clone was observed a few times. This chain connects TRBV7-2 to TRBJ1-6; 9 nucleotides align to TRBD1. CDR3 length: 14 residues. After removal of 2 bases from V and 8 bases from J, the junction contained 1 base not matched to a gene. CDR1 and CDR2 (germline): SGHTA, FQGNSA. CDR3 in amino acids: CASSLRQGDSPLHF. CDR3 bases: TGTGCCAGCAGCTTAAGACAGGGGGATTCACCCCTCCACTTT.

The V and J genes are TRBV10-2 and TRBJ1-5; TRBD1 is a possible D gene (6 bases). Germline V gene data show CDR1 as WSHSY and CDR2 as SAAADI. Trimming shortened V by 6 bases and J by 4 bases, and 13 bases separated the two germline ends. This CDR3 is built from 14 residues. The CDR3: CASSADSLNQPQHF. The CDR3 bases are TGCGCCAGCAGCGCGGACAGCCTTAATCAGCCCCAGCATTTT.

The chain links TRBV18 to TRBJ2-2; 7 bases map to TRBD2. J gave up 3 bases and V 4 bases, and 5 bases lay outside the gene matches. The germline V gene encodes CDR1 KGHSH and CDR2 LQKENI. The CDR3 is 15 residues long. In DNA form, the CDR3 reads TGTGCCAGCTCACAGGCGGGAGCTTACACCGGGGAGCTGTTTTTT. Its translation: CASSQAGAYTGELFF.

The V gene is TRBV5-6, the J gene TRBJ1-2; D perhaps matches TRBD1 (6 bases). CDR3 length: 13 residues. Germline CDR1 SGHDT, CDR2 YYEEEE. The V gene lost 4 bases and the J gene lost 3 bases, with 10 bases spanning the gap. The CDR3 DNA follows: TGTGCCAGCAGCACACAGGGTGACTATGGCTACACCTTC. Its protein is CASSTQGDYGYTF.

This rearrangement joins TRBV12-1 to TRBJ2-7; the table assigns TRBD2, which was not confirmed against the DNA. TRBV12-1 is listed as a pseudogene. The CDR3 loop spans 16 amino acids. CDR3 sequence reads: CASSFGGLAGNHEQYF. The CDR3 region has the DNA TGTGCCAGCAGCTTTGGGGGACTAGCGGGGAATCACGAGCAGTACTTC.

The chain carries TRBV7-6 and TRBJ1-1; TRBD1 matches 7 bases. The germline CDR1 and CDR2 sequences are SGHVS and FNYEAQ. The CDR3 is made up of 15 amino acids. V lost 4 bases, J lost 4 bases, and 9 bases stayed unmatched. CDR3 region: CASSSPRQGATEAFF. In DNA, the CDR3 is TGTGCCAGCAGCTCCCCTCGACAGGGTGCCACTGAAGCTTTCTTT.

V usage is TRBV9 and J usage is TRBJ2-7; no firm D call. V lost 2 bases to trimming and J lost 0 bases, with 9 bases between them. The CDR3 runs 14 residues. Germline V CDR1 and CDR2: SGDLS, YYNGEE. The CDR3 region is CASSVGGSSYEQYF. The CDR3 nucleotides are TGTGCCAGCAGCGTTGGCGGCTCCTCCTACGAGCAGTACTTC. The entire variable domain, with the rest obtained from reference TRBV9 and TRBJ2-7, is as follows: DSGVTQTPKHLITATGQRVTLRCSPRSGDLSVYWYQQSLDQGLQFLIQYYNGEERAKGNILERFSAQQFPDLHSELNLSSLELGDSALYFCASSVGGSSYEQYFGPGTRLTVT.

This chain links TRBV4-2 with TRBJ1-2; 8 bases are a match to TRBD1. Trimming cost V 1 base and J 6 bases; bases outside gene matches: 10. CDR3 length: 16 residues. CDR1 is LGHNA, CDR2 YNFKEQ, per germline. This CDR3 is CASSQGAGQGGDGYTF. The CDR3 nucleotides read TGTGCCAGCAGCCAAGGCGCCGGACAGGGAGGGGATGGCTACACCTTC.

The chain is built from TRBV24-1 and TRBJ1-5; TRBD1 matches at 7 bases. There are 17 residues in the CDR3. Germline trimming cut 4 bases from V and 1 base from J; bases unmatched to any gene: 9. Germline values: CDR1 KGHDR, CDR2 SFDVKD. The CDR3 loop is CATSDPRRGPSNQPQHF. CDR3 DNA: TGTGCCACCAGTGACCCCCGGAGGGGGCCAAGCAATCAGCCCCAGCATTTT.

The V call is TRBV7-8, the J call TRBJ2-2, with 8 bases lining up with TRBD2. Germline lookup yields CDR1 SGHVS and CDR2 FQNEAQ. V shed 5 bases and J 1 base; nucleotides not matched to a gene: 15. The CDR3 covers 19 residues. The CDR3 DNA is TGTGCCAGCAGCCCCCCCAACGGGGCTAGCGGGCAGAACACCGGGGAGCTGTTTTTT. This codes for CASSPPNGASGQNTGELFF.